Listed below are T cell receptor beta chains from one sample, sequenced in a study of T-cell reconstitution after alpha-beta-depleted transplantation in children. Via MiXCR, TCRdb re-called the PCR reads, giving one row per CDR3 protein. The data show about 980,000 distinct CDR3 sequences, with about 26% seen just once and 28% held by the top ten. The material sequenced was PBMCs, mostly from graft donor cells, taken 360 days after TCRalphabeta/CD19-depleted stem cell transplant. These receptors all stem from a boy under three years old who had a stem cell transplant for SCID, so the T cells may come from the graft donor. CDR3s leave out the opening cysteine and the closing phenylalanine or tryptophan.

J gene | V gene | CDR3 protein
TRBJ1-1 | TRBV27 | ASSSRLMGSWGTEAF
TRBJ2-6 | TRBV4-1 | ASSLSHRATGANVLT
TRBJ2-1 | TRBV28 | ASSKDRVMNEQF
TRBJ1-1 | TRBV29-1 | SVGQGVGTEAF
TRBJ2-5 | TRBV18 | ASSTSLSRAETQY
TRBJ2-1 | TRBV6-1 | ASSEEAFGLAANNEQF
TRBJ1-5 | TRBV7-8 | ASSLGIGRFYSNQPQH
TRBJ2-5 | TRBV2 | ASTEGLADQETQY
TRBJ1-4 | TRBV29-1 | SALGLLVGKLF
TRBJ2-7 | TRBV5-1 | ASSWDRTGYEQY
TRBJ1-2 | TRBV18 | ASSSHRVYGYT
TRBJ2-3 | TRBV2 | ASSELASGGTDTQY
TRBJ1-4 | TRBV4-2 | ASSESTGAGEKLF
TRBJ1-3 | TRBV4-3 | ASSQEYRAGNTIY
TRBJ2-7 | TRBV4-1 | ASSQDPAGYEQY
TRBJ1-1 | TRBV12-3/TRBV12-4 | ASCLEETGAIGAF
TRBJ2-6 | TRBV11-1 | ASSLNLGRSSGANVLT
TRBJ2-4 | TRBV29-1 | SVEDPDRAYGKNIQY
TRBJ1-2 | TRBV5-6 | ASSLEHRAGYGYT
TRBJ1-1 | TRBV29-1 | SGALGREESAF
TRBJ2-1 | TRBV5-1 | ASRDASSYNEQF
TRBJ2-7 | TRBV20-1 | SAGTSLYEQY
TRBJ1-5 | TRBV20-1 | SASVQGFKPQH
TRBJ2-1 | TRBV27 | ASNPRWSKSYNEQF
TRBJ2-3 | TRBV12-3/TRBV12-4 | ASSLSSGGDTDTQY
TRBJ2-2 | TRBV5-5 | ASSFPDGLNTGELF
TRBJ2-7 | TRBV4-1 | ASSHFWDVQGAYEQY
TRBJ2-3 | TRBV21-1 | ASNRDLSTDTQY
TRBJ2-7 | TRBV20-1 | SASGLLRPYEQY
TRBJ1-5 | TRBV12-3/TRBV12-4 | ASSLGQGPPGPQH
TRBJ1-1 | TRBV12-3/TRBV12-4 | ASSRTVRAEAF
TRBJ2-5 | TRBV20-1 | SVLDIQETQY
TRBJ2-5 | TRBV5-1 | ASRQRNHEETQY
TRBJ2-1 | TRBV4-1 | ASSQPTSGGYYEQF
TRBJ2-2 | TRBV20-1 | SARQDRGGYYGELF
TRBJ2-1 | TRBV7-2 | ASSLGPSTTPYNEQF
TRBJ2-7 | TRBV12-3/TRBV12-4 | ASSLGPKVYEQY
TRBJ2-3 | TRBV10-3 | AITAIPSTDTQY
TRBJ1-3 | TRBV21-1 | ASSKGTARNTIY
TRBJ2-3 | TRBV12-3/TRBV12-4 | ASSFPLAGGTDTQY
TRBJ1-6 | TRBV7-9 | ASSRTGGGNSPLH
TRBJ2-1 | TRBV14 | ASSQGRRSYNEQF
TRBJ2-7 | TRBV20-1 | SARGPSGGGEQY
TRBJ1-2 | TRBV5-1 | ASSLDIDYGYT
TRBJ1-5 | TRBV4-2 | ASSQAPVGGGNQPQH
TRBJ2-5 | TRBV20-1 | SARGRLAGALGTQY
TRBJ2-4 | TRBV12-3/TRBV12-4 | ASSEQGAAKNIQY
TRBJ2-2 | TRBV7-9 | AIPDRRVTGELF
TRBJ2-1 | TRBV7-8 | ASSLERATYNEQF
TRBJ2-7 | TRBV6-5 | ASSYSEHYEQY
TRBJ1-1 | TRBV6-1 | ASSPLARGSYDTEAF
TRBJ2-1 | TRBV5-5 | ASSSSRTVSYNEQF
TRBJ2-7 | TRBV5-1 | ASSRAPPNEQY
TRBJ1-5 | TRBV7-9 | ASSLGDRSNQPQH
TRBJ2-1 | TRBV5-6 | ASSPLSTASYNEQF